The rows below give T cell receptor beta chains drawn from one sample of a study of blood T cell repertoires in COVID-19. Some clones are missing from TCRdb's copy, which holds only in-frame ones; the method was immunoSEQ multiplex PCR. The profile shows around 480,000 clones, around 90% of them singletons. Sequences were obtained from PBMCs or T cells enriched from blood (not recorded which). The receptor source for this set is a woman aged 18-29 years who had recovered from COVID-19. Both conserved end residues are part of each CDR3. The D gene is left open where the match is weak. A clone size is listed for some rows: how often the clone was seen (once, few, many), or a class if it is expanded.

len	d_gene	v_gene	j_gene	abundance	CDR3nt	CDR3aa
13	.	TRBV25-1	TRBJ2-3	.	TGTGCCAGCAGGGACTCGGCGACAGATACGCAGTATTTT	CASRDSATDTQYF
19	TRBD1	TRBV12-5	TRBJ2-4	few	TGTGCTAGTGGTTTGGTACTGAGGGACAGTTTTGGAGGCAAAAACATTCAGTACTTC	CASGLVLRDSFGGKNIQYF
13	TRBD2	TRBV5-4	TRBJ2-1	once	TGTGCCAGCAGCTTTAGCGGGGCTAATGAGCAGTTCTTC	CASSFSGANEQFF
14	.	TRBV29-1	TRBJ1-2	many	TGCAGCGTTGAAGCGCAGGTGGCTAACTATGGCTACACCTTC	CSVEAQVANYGYTF
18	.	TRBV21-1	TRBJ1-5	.	TGTGCCAGCAGTTCCCACCTTAAACAGGGCCTGGTAAATCAGCCCCAGCATTTT	CASSSHLKQGLVNQPQHF
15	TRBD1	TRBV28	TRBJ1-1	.	TGTGCCAGCAGTCCCCAGACAGGGGAGAACACTGAAGCTTTCTTT	CASSPQTGENTEAFF
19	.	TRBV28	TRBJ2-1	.	TGTGCCAGCAGTTCCCCTACAGGGTTGGGACCAATTCTCACGAATGAGCAGTTCTTC	CASSSPTGLGPILTNEQFF
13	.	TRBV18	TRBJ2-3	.	TGTGCCAGCTCACCCGCGAGAGAAGATACGCAGTATTTT	CASSPAREDTQYF
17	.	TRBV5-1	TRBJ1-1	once	TGCGCCAGCAGCTTGGCCTGGGGGGGTGCGGTGAACACTGAAGCTTTCTTT	CASSLAWGGAVNTEAFF
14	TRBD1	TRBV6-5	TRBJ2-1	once	TGTGCCAGCAGTTACGATACAGGGGGAAAGGAGCAGTTCTTC	CASSYDTGGKEQFF
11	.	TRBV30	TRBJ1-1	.	TGTGCCTGGAACTTATACACTGAAGCTTTCTTT	CAWNLYTEAFF
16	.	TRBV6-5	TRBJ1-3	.	TGTGCCAGCAGTTTAGTCTTCGGTTCGGCTGGAAACACCATATATTTT	CASSLVFGSAGNTIYF
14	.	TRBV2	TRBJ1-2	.	TGTGCCAGCAGTGAAGAGACAGCGGGGCATGGCTACACCTTC	CASSEETAGHGYTF
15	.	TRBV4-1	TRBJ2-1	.	TGCGCCAGCAGCCAAAGCCTAACTTCCTACAATGAGCAGTTCTTC	CASSQSLTSYNEQFF
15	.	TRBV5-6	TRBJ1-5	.	TGTGCCAGCAGCCTCCTCAGGGGAGGGAATCAGCCCCAGCATTTT	CASSLLRGGNQPQHF
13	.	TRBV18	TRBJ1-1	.	TGTGCCAGCTCCCGGGGAGGGAACACTGAAGCTTTCTTT	CASSRGGNTEAFF
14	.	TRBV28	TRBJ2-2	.	TGTGCCAGCAGTTTATCAGGTTCCACCGGGGAGCTGTTTTTT	CASSLSGSTGELFF
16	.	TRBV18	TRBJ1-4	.	TGTGCCAGCTCACCACCCGTCACAGGTGGGAATGAAAAACTGTTTTTT	CASSPPVTGGNEKLFF
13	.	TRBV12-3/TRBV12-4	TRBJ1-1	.	TGTGCCAGCAAAGGCCTTAGCGAAGGTGAAGCTTTCTTT	CASKGLSEGEAFF
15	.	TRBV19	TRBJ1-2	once	TGTGCCAGTAGTACCGGTGGGAGGGGACTGAGTGGCTACACCTTC	CASSTGGRGLSGYTF
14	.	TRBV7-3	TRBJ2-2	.	TGTGCCAGCAGCTTAGGAGGAGAAGGCGGGGAGCTGTTTTTT	CASSLGGEGGELFF
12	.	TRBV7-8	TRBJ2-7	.	TGTGCCAGCAGCCTAACGGTCGACGAGCAGTACTTC	CASSLTVDEQYF
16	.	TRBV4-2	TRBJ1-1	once	TGTGCCAGCAGCCCCCAGGGGTGGGAATGGGGCACTGAAGCTTTCTTT	CASSPQGWEWGTEAFF
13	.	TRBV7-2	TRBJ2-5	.	TGTGCCAGCAGTACCGTTTCGGGGGAGACCCAGTACTTC	CASSTVSGETQYF
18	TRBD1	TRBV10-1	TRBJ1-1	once	TGCGCCAGCAGTCATAAGCCGACAGGGCCGGTATCGGACACTGAAGCTTTCTTT	CASSHKPTGPVSDTEAFF
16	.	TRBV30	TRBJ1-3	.	TGTGCCTGGGGGCAGGGTATCCTTGCTCTGGGAAACACCATATATTTT	CAWGQGILALGNTIYF
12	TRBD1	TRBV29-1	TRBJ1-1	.	TGCAGCGTCGTCCCGGGACAGGGATCAGCTTTCTTT	CSVVPGQGSAFF
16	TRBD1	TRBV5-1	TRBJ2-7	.	TGCGCCAGCAGCTTGGGCGTGGGACAGGGGGCCGTCGAGCAGTACTTC	CASSLGVGQGAVEQYF
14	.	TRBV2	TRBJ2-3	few	TGTGCCAGCATCCGGGACTTTTTCACAGATACGCAGTATTTT	CASIRDFFTDTQYF
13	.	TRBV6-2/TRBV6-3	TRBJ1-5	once	TGTGCCAGCAGTCGAGGAGTGAACCAGCCCCAGCATTTT	CASSRGVNQPQHF
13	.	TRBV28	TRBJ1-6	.	TGTGCCAGCAGTTTGGAGCAAAATTCACCCCTCCACTTT	CASSLEQNSPLHF
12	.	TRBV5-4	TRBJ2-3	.	TGTGCCAGCAGTATAGGAGGAGATACGCAGTATTTT	CASSIGGDTQYF
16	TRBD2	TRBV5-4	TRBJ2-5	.	TGTGCCAGCAGCTTGGGACTAGCGGGGGCAAAAGAGACCCAGTACTTC	CASSLGLAGAKETQYF
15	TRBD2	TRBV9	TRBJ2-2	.	TGTGCCAGCAGCGTCTCACCCTGGGGGGGCGGGGAGCTGTTTTTT	CASSVSPWGGGELFF
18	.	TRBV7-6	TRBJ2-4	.	TGTGCCAGCAGCTTATACCCCGTCCGGGAATCGGGAGTAAACATTCAGTACTTC	CASSLYPVRESGVNIQYF
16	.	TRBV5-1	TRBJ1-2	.	TGCGCCAGCAGCTTCATAAGCGGGACACTTAACTATGGCTACACCTTC	CASSFISGTLNYGYTF